This T cell receptor (beta chain) was documented in a study of blood T cells in healthy people across ages. With a J-beta primer mix and a sample-barcoded 5' primer, a second PCR ran roughly 6 to 12 cycles. TCRdb used MiXCR to reprocess the 5' RACE reads, holding one entry per CDR3 protein. The table records around 1,000,000 distinct CDR3 sequences, around 25% of them present only once. This clonotype was recorded a few times. The CDR3 length is 14 residues. Germline CDR1 and CDR2: SGHRS and YFSETQ. The same sample was also used in a study of T cells of mothers and their children.

The sequence came from a girl between 2 and 10 years old in good health. The sample comprised blood. V and J are TRBV5-1 and TRBJ2-5; D not resolved. The end of the DNA is better explained by TRBJ2-7, so the J call may be wrong. CDR3 bases: TGCGCCAGCAGCTTGATGGCAGATTCCTACGAGCAGTACTTC. As protein: CASSLMADSYEQYF.